These T cell receptor beta chains were read from a single sample in a study of blood T cell repertoires in COVID-19. The method was immunoSEQ multiplex PCR; TCRdb's version includes in-frame clones alone and lacks a portion of them. This sample yields 360,000 or so clones, of which around 92% are seen a single time; 1.5% to 2% belongs to the top ten. Sequenced: PBMCs or T cells enriched from blood (not recorded which). All receptors come from a woman in her twenties or thirties who had recovered from COVID-19. CDR3s leave out the opening cysteine and the closing phenylalanine or tryptophan. The order of the fields is CDR3 protein, J gene, V gene.

CDR3 protein: ASSQDRPGTVDEKLF; J gene: TRBJ1-4; V gene: TRBV3-1/TRBV3-2
CDR3 protein: ASSQTPWYSGGAGSSYNEQF; J gene: TRBJ2-1; V gene: TRBV4-3
CDR3 protein: ASSQEATGARNRGYT; J gene: TRBJ1-2; V gene: TRBV4-1
CDR3 protein: ASSQDRRNTEAF; J gene: TRBJ1-1; V gene: TRBV4-1
CDR3 protein: ASSWTGTSGTDTQY; J gene: TRBJ2-3; V gene: TRBV5-1
CDR3 protein: ASSLAVGTGRNSPLH; J gene: TRBJ1-6; V gene: TRBV5-1
CDR3 protein: ASRSSGGFGNIQY; J gene: TRBJ2-4; V gene: TRBV28
CDR3 protein: ASSPHLRVEQY; J gene: TRBJ2-7; V gene: TRBV4-1
CDR3 protein: ASRRTGGGTEAF; J gene: TRBJ1-1; V gene: TRBV11-1
CDR3 protein: ASSPDTSSYEQY; J gene: TRBJ2-7; V gene: TRBV18
CDR3 protein: ASSDSSEQF; J gene: TRBJ2-1; V gene: TRBV6-4
CDR3 protein: ASSLVGFSAGDYEQY; J gene: TRBJ2-7; V gene: TRBV13
CDR3 protein: ASSYSESGVGNTIY; J gene: TRBJ1-3; V gene: TRBV6-6
CDR3 protein: ASSARPLQGWENTGELF; J gene: TRBJ2-2; V gene: TRBV9
CDR3 protein: ASSPITRVGGSYNEQF; J gene: TRBJ2-1; V gene: TRBV18
CDR3 protein: ASSTYNEQF; J gene: TRBJ2-1; V gene: TRBV19
CDR3 protein: ASGTGFLHTQY; J gene: TRBJ2-3; V gene: TRBV5-1
CDR3 protein: SVDVPGAPQDTQY; J gene: TRBJ2-3; V gene: TRBV29-1
CDR3 protein: AWRDRGVTEAF; J gene: TRBJ1-1; V gene: TRBV30
CDR3 protein: ASSQDRGIYQPQH; J gene: TRBJ1-5; V gene: TRBV7-2
CDR3 protein: ASSSYGQGKLNEQF; J gene: TRBJ2-1; V gene: TRBV5-1
CDR3 protein: ASSSSGGASTEAF; J gene: TRBJ1-1; V gene: TRBV11-2
CDR3 protein: AWSDRYRGGQPQH; J gene: TRBJ1-5; V gene: TRBV30
CDR3 protein: ASSLALDGYGYT; J gene: TRBJ1-2; V gene: TRBV5-5
CDR3 protein: ASSSTGESNQPQH; J gene: TRBJ1-5; V gene: TRBV19
CDR3 protein: ASSSTGVGTNTEAF; J gene: TRBJ1-1; V gene: TRBV5-1